The clone carrying this T cell receptor beta chain came up many times. Its antigen is undetermined. The data originate from a study of T cells in Graves' hyperthyroidism and ophthalmopathy. On the study more broadly: Pretreatment peripheral blood was obtained at initial diagnosis.

There were TCR beta CDR3 regions amplified from RNA transcripts. Primed by the HTBI set, a first-round RT-PCR was run on the TCR CDR3. TCRdb called the multiplex PCR reads again in MiXCR, with one record for every CDR3 protein. Of over 450,000 distinct CDR3 sequences listed, under 15% are singletons. Over 18 months, lack of ophthalmopathy progression marked Graves' hyperthyroidism as stable. Uncontrolled infections, other autoimmune diseases, pregnancy or lactation led to exclusion of patients. Study findings and constraints: Also found in blood were most expanded thyroid clonotypes above 0.001.

The clonotype comes from a woman aged 18 to 35 with Graves' hyperthyroidism. The sample taken for sequencing was blood.

The CDR3 spells CASSEPSQSEQYV. DNA of the CDR3: TGTGCCAGCAGTGAACCTAGTCAGAGCGAGCAGTACGTC. The genes are TRBV27 and TRBJ2-7; D gene uncertain. The CDR3 has 13 residues. V lost 5 bases and J lost 6, with 14 bases in between. Per the germline V gene, CDR1 is MNHEY and CDR2 is SMNVEV (reference sequence).